The 14 T cell receptor beta chains reported below all come from one sample, sequenced in a study of T-cell reconstitution after alpha-beta-depleted transplantation in children. The authors prepared the TCRbeta library with unique molecular identifiers. TCRdb processed the PCR reads anew with MiXCR; each CDR3 protein has one entry. The table includes under 150,000 distinct CDR3 sequences, 8% to 10% detected once. This material consisted of PBMCs, mostly from graft donor cells, taken 180 days after TCRalphabeta/CD19-depleted stem cell transplant. These receptor sequences come from a girl in the first two years of life who had a stem cell transplant for combined immunodeficiency, so the T cells may come from the graft donor.

This clonotype occurred many times. The chain couples TRBV7-2 to TRBJ2-3, with a weak D call TRBD2 (5 bases). V lost 2 bases and J 2 bases, leaving 8 bases between the germline ends. The CDR3 runs 14 residues. Germline V lookup: CDR1 SGHTA, CDR2 FQGNSA. The chain's CDR3 is CASSLRLATDTQYF. The CDR3 nucleotides read TGTGCCAGCAGCTTAAGGCTAGCCACAGATACGCAGTATTTT.

This clonotype was counted at least ten times. This chain uses TRBV5-1 with TRBJ2-7; D gene unclear. Looked up from germline, CDR1 is SGHRS and CDR2 is YFSETQ. Trimming left V 0 bases short and J 1 base short, with 8 bases between. This CDR3 comprises 14 residues. The CDR3 sequence is CASSLDARSYEQYF. CDR3 sequence (DNA): TGCGCCAGCAGCTTGGACGCCAGGTCCTACGAGCAGTACTTC.

In its sample, this clonotype was seen a few times. The chain has TRBV5-6 and TRBJ2-2, with D unresolved. The germline V gene encodes CDR1 SGHDT and CDR2 YYEEEE. V lost 1 base and J lost 3, with 4 bases in between. The CDR3 runs 13 residues. The CDR3 protein is CASSLKYTGELFF. CDR3 coding DNA: TGTGCCAGCAGCTTGAAATACACCGGGGAGCTGTTTTTT.

The chain carries TRBV11-2 and TRBJ2-7; 16 bases are a match to TRBD2. CDR3 size: 13 residues. Per germline, CDR1 SGHAT and CDR2 FQNNGV. Trimming took 5 bases from V and 11 from J; bases not matched to a gene: 3. The CDR3 reads CASSPGTSGREYF. For the CDR3, the DNA is TGTGCCAGCAGCCCAGGGACTAGCGGGAGGGAGTACTTC. Drawing the rest from reference TRBV11-2 and TRBJ2-7, the complete variable domain is EAGVAQSPRYKIIEKRQSVAFWCNPISGHATLYWYQQILGQGPKLLIQFQNNGVVDDSQLPKDRFSAERLKGVDSTLKIQPAKLEDSAVYLCASSPGTSGREYFGPGTRLTVT.

The table lists this clonotype with a few counts. The V and J genes are TRBV10-3 and TRBJ2-5, with D maybe TRBD2 (5 bases). This CDR3 is 16 amino acids long. The germline V gene has CDR1 ENHRY and CDR2 SYGVKD. Trimming shortened V by 2 bases and J by 0 bases, and 13 bases separated the two germline ends. CDR3 nucleotide sequence: TGTGCCATCAGTGAGGGAGGATTCAGGTACCAAGAGACCCAGTACTTC. This codes for CAISEGGFRYQETQYF.

This clonotype was counted between two and nine times. This rearrangement joins TRBV2 to TRBJ2-7; 8 bases match TRBD1. Germline assignment: CDR1 SNHLY and CDR2 FYNNEI. V shed 3 bases and J 5 bases; nucleotides not matched to a gene: 12. This CDR3 has 16 amino acids. In nucleotides, the CDR3 is TGTGCCAGCAGTGAGGCCCTCCCGGACAGGGACCACGAGCAGTACTTC. Translating gives CASSEALPDRDHEQYF.

The chain has TRBV20-1 and TRBJ2-3; D is uncertain. Trimming shortened V by 6 bases and J by 0 bases, and 13 bases separated the two germline ends. This CDR3 is built from 14 residues. From germline, CDR1 is DFQATT and CDR2 SNEGSKA (reference sequence). The CDR3 sequence: CSASILPSTDTQYF. In DNA form, the CDR3 reads TGCAGTGCAAGTATTCTTCCTAGCACAGATACGCAGTATTTT.

This clonotype was observed many times. This sequence joins TRBV20-1 and TRBJ2-3; D call uncertain. The CDR3 is made up of 14 amino acids. Trimming removed 3 bases from V and 0 bases from J, with 10 bases in between. CDR1 and CDR2 (germline): DFQATT, SNEGSKA (reference sequence). CDR3 region: CSASGPLSTDTQYF. The DNA for the CDR3 is TGCAGTGCTAGTGGCCCTCTCAGCACAGATACGCAGTATTTT.

This clonotype occurred many times. The chain combines TRBV20-1 with TRBJ1-6; 7 bases map to TRBD1. The CDR3 extends over 13 amino acids. Germline CDR1 and CDR2: DFQATT and SNEGSKA (reference sequence). The CDR3 is CSGRQGLNSPLHF. CDR3 coding DNA: TGCAGCGGACGACAGGGATTAAATTCACCCCTCCACTTT.

V is TRBV20-1 and J is TRBJ2-5; 10 nucleotides agree with TRBD2. CDR1 and CDR2 (germline): DFQATT, SNEGSKA (reference sequence). This CDR3 has 15 amino acids. J lost 4 bases, V lost 3 bases, and 8 bases had no gene match. CDR3 sequence reads: CSASSSGGQRETQYF. Here the CDR3 DNA reads TGCAGTGCTAGCTCTAGCGGGGGCCAGAGAGAGACCCAGTACTTC.

This clonotype was seen only a few times. The V call is TRBV5-1, the J call TRBJ2-3; no reliable D call. The CDR3 spans 14 residues. V shed 5 bases and J shed 2 bases, with 12 bases lying between them. Germline V CDR1 and CDR2: SGHRS, YFSETQ. This CDR3 is CASRGGGSTDTQYF. As DNA, the CDR3 is TGCGCCAGCAGGGGTGGCGGTTCCACAGATACGCAGTATTTT.

In its sample, this clonotype was seen a few times. The chain has TRBV20-1 and TRBJ1-4, with 8 bases identical to TRBD1. V lost 5 bases and J lost 8; bases outside the gene matches: 7. The germline gives CDR1 DFQATT, CDR2 SNEGSKA (reference sequence). CDR3 length: 13 residues. Here the CDR3 DNA reads TGCAGTGCTCCGGACAGGGAGGGCGAAAAACTGTTTTTT. The encoded protein is CSAPDREGEKLFF.

V and J are TRBV7-2 and TRBJ1-2; 7 bases match TRBD1. V was pared by 3 bases and J by 6 bases, with 7 bases of the junction left unmatched. The CDR3 covers 14 residues. Germline CDR1 and CDR2: SGHTA and FQGNSA. CDR3 DNA sequence: TGTGCCAGCAGCTTTCCCCGACAGGGCCATGGCTACACCTTC. As protein: CASSFPRQGHGYTF.

The chain uses TRBV29-1 and TRBJ2-3, with a possible D match to TRBD2 (5 bases). V lost 4 bases to trimming and J lost 2 bases, with 13 bases between them. Germline V gene data show CDR1 as SQVTM and CDR2 as ANQGSEA. This CDR3 comprises 14 residues. The CDR3 bases are TGCAGCGTTGGACCAGCGGTCTACACAGATACGCAGTATTTT. This codes for CSVGPAVYTDTQYF.